One sample yielded the 32 T cell receptor beta chains listed below, sequenced in a study of T cells after yellow fever vaccination. In TCRdb, the 5' RACE reads were re-called with MiXCR into one record per CDR3 protein. The sample carries about 340,000 distinct CDR3 sequences, around 3.9% recorded once. The material sequenced was PBMCs, taken 5 days after the yellow fever booster vaccination. The receptors come from a man aged 18 to 30 who received the YFV17D yellow fever vaccine.

The sample holds a few counts of this clonotype. This chain links TRBV9 with TRBJ1-1; D gene ambiguous. In germline, CDR1 is SGDLS, CDR2 YYNGEE. The CDR3 runs to 15 residues. Trimming took off 2 bases at V and 4 bases at J, with 15 bases between the two ends. CDR3: CASSVLSAKGTEAFF. The CDR3 DNA follows: TGTGCCAGCAGCGTGTTGTCCGCCAAAGGCACTGAAGCTTTCTTT. The complete variable domain, with remaining parts taken from reference TRBV9 and TRBJ1-1, reads DSGVTQTPKHLITATGQRVTLRCSPRSGDLSVYWYQQSLDQGLQFLIQYYNGEERAKGNILERFSAQQFPDLHSELNLSSLELGDSALYFCASSVLSAKGTEAFFGQGTRLTVV.

This clonotype was counted between two and nine times. The rearrangement uses TRBV10-2 and TRBJ1-5; TRBD1 might be the D (5 bases). Per the germline V gene, CDR1 is WSHSY and CDR2 is SAAADI. The CDR3 is 14 amino acids. The germline V and J ends were trimmed by 0 bases and 7 bases, with 10 bases remaining between them. For the CDR3, the DNA is TGCGCCAGCAGTGAGTCGGGACCCCACCAGCCCCAGCATTTT. It specifies CASSESGPHQPQHF.

This chain links TRBV18 with TRBJ1-3; D call uncertain. Germline loops: CDR1 KGHSH, CDR2 LQKENI. The CDR3 consists of 17 residues. Trimming left V 4 bases short and J 0 bases short, with 16 bases between. CDR3 in amino acids: CASSRLFDRNSGNTIYF. The CDR3 nucleotides read TGTGCCAGCTCACGCTTATTTGATCGGAACTCTGGAAACACCATATATTTT.

This clonotype was seen more than once but under ten times. This sequence joins TRBV11-3 and TRBJ1-1; 9 bases are a match to TRBD1. Trimming at V came to 3 bases and at J to 2 bases, leaving 4 bases not matched to a gene. This CDR3 is 15 amino acids long. The germline gives CDR1 SGHNT, CDR2 YENEEA. As DNA, the CDR3 is TGTGCCAGCAGCTTCGGGACAGGGAGCAACACTGAAGCTTTCTTT. Amino acids: CASSFGTGSNTEAFF.

The chain links TRBV6-2 or TRBV6-3 to TRBJ2-7; the D call may be TRBD1 or TRBD2 (5 bases each). The germline V gene has CDR1 MNHEY and CDR2 SVGEGT. The CDR3 runs 13 residues. V was cut by 2 bases and J by 5 bases, with 10 bases left in between. The CDR3, as DNA: TGTGCCAGCAGTTACCGGGGCAGAGACGAGCAGTACTTC. Residues: CASSYRGRDEQYF.

This clonotype was detected only a few times. The chain recombines TRBV6-2 or TRBV6-3 with TRBJ2-3, with D possibly TRBD2 on 5 matching bases. Germline CDR1 MNHEY, CDR2 SVGEGT. Trimming took off 5 bases at V and 8 bases at J, with 20 bases between the two ends. The CDR3 contains 15 residues. CDR3 region: CASSPPLGAAGTQYF. The CDR3 DNA follows: TGTGCCAGCAGTCCCCCTTTGGGAGCCGCGGGTACGCAGTATTTT.

The chain has TRBV11-2 and TRBJ2-7; the D is unclear. Germline-derived CDR1 and CDR2 are SGHAT and FQNNGV. The CDR3 runs to 11 residues. Trimming removed 6 bases from V and 2 bases from J, with 5 bases in between. The CDR3 nucleotides read TGTGCCAGCAGTCGGACCTACGAGCAGTACTTC. As protein: CASSRTYEQYF. The full variable domain, its missing parts supplied by reference TRBV11-2 and TRBJ2-7, is EAGVAQSPRYKIIEKRQSVAFWCNPISGHATLYWYQQILGQGPKLLIQFQNNGVVDDSQLPKDRFSAERLKGVDSTLKIQPAKLEDSAVYLCASSRTYEQYFGPGTRLTVT.

This clonotype was counted only a few times. The chain is built from TRBV12-3 or TRBV12-4 and TRBJ1-1; the D gene is possibly TRBD1 (6 bases). The CDR3 length is 14 residues. With 1 base removed from V and 3 bases from J, the gap between germline ends came to 9 bases. In nucleotides, the CDR3 is TGTGCCAGCAGTTTAGGAGGACAGTACACTGAAGCTTTCTTT. Translated, it gives CASSLGGQYTEAFF.

This rearrangement joins TRBV6-5 to TRBJ1-6, with a possible D match to TRBD1 (5 bases). The germline V gene encodes CDR1 MNHEY and CDR2 SVGAGI. Between the trimmed V and J ends, which lost 0 bases and 9 bases, there was a span of 18 bases. There are 17 residues in the CDR3. The CDR3 nucleotides are TGTGCCAGCAGTTACTCAAACCAGGGAGGGAGGGCTTCACCCCTCCACTTT. This gives the protein CASSYSNQGGRASPLHF.

The chain links TRBV29-1 to TRBJ2-7; a weak D match, TRBD1 (6 bases). Germline V lookup: CDR1 SQVTM, CDR2 ANQGSEA. Trimming stripped 4 bases from V and 0 bases from J, with 16 bases between. The CDR3 is made up of 15 amino acids. The CDR3 reads CSVGNGWGHSYEQYF. CDR3 coding DNA: TGCAGCGTTGGGAACGGATGGGGGCACTCCTACGAGCAGTACTTC.

This clonotype has ten or more counts. This sequence joins TRBV19 and TRBJ2-5, with D possibly TRBD2 on 5 matching bases. The CDR3 sequence is 13 residues long. Germline V gene sequence: CDR1 LNHDA, CDR2 SQIVND (reference sequence). V lost 5 bases to trimming and J lost 3 bases, with 10 bases between them. CDR3 sequence (DNA): TGTGCCAGTAGTCCGGGGTTAGAAGAGACCCAGTACTTC. Translated: CASSPGLEETQYF.

The chain employs TRBV9 and TRBJ1-6, with 8 bases that match TRBD1. V shed 4 bases, J shed 8 bases, and the junction held 8 bases outside the gene matches. Per the germline V gene, CDR1 is SGDLS and CDR2 is YYNGEE. The CDR3 runs 15 residues. CDR3: CASSPYTGGYSPLHF. The CDR3 DNA reads as TGTGCCAGCAGCCCTTACACAGGGGGGTATTCACCCCTCCACTTT. The variable domain in full, with the rest retrieved from reference TRBV9 and TRBJ1-6, is DSGVTQTPKHLITATGQRVTLRCSPRSGDLSVYWYQQSLDQGLQFLIQYYNGEERAKGNILERFSAQQFPDLHSELNLSSLELGDSALYFCASSPYTGGYSPLHFGNGTRLTVT.

There are a few counts of this clonotype. The rearrangement uses TRBV6-2 or TRBV6-3 and TRBJ2-1, with TRBD2 matching 10 bases. CDR3 length: 15 amino acids. CDR1 is MNHEY and CDR2 is SVGEGT in the germline V gene. The V segment lost 5 bases and the J segment 9 bases; nucleotides outside the gene matches: 10. The CDR3 DNA follows: TGTGCCAGCAGTCCCCAGCGGGGGGGCTTAGGTGAGCAGTTCTTC. It encodes CASSPQRGGLGEQFF.

This clonotype was observed at least ten times. The chain couples TRBV20-1 to TRBJ2-4, with 7 bases fitting TRBD2. Germline V CDR1 and CDR2: DFQATT, SNEGSKA (reference sequence). V lost 5 bases to trimming and J lost 6 bases; unmatched junction nucleotides: 7. The CDR3 consists of 13 residues. The CDR3 loop is CSAPLAGSNIQYF. The CDR3 DNA follows: TGCAGTGCTCCCTTAGCGGGTTCAAACATTCAGTACTTC.

This sequence joins TRBV7-2 and TRBJ1-6; D may be TRBD1 (6 bases). The V and J ends lost 8 bases and 10 bases respectively, with 15 bases between them. Germline lookup yields CDR1 SGHTA and CDR2 FQGNSA. This CDR3 comprises 13 residues. The CDR3 coding sequence is TGTGCCAGCTGTCGCAGGGGCTGGTCACCCCTCCACTTT. It translates to CASCRRGWSPLHF.

This clonotype was detected a few times. The V and J genes are TRBV7-9 and TRBJ2-3; D is undetermined. The ends were cut back, 3 bases at V and 0 bases at J, with 10 bases in the middle. In germline, CDR1 is SEHNR, CDR2 FQNEAQ (reference sequence). The CDR3 spans 15 residues. DNA for the CDR3: TGTGCCAGCAGCTTCGGTACAGTTAGCACAGATACGCAGTATTTT. It encodes CASSFGTVSTDTQYF.

The chain carries TRBV4-1 and TRBJ2-3; TRBD1 aligns across 11 bases. Trimming removed 4 bases from V and 3 bases from J; junction bases left unmatched: 9. Germline V gene lookup returns CDR1 MGHRA and CDR2 YSYEKL. The CDR3 contains 17 residues. CDR3 nucleotides: TGCGCCAGCAGCCCTTGGACAGGGGGCCATGGTACAGATACGCAGTATTTT. It codes for CASSPWTGGHGTDTQYF.

This clonotype was seen at least ten times. This sequence joins TRBV15 and TRBJ2-6; no reliable D call. V shed 1 base and J shed 0 bases, with 13 bases lying between them. CDR1 LNHNV and CDR2 YYDKDF come from the germline V gene (reference sequence). The CDR3 spans 18 residues. The CDR3 sequence is CATSRGGGPNSGANVLTF. CDR3 coding DNA: TGTGCCACCAGCAGAGGTGGTGGACCGAACTCTGGGGCCAACGTCCTGACTTTC.

This clonotype has only a few counts. The rearrangement uses TRBV6-6 and TRBJ2-1; D is unclear. The CDR3 is 14 residues long. Trimming shortened V by 6 bases and J by 8 bases, and 17 bases separated the two germline ends. Germline V gene sequence: CDR1 MNHNY, CDR2 SVGAGI (reference sequence). The CDR3 region is CASRPSRIPDEQFF. In nucleotides, the CDR3 is TGTGCCAGCAGACCGTCCCGCATCCCGGATGAGCAGTTCTTC.

This clonotype has ten or more counts. The chain is built from TRBV7-2 and TRBJ1-5, with TRBD1 matching 8 bases. In germline, CDR1 is SGHTA, CDR2 FQGNSA. This CDR3 has 14 amino acids. The J segment lost 4 bases and the V segment lost 5 bases, leaving 4 bases of the junction unmatched. The CDR3 sequence is CASSDRDRNQPQHF. The CDR3 nucleotides are TGTGCCAGCAGCGACCGGGACAGGAATCAGCCCCAGCATTTT.

The chain carries TRBV24-1 and TRBJ2-5; D is tentatively TRBD1 or TRBD2 (5 bases each). CDR1 and CDR2 (germline): KGHDR, SFDVKD. There are 14 residues in the CDR3. The V gene lost 4 bases and the J gene lost 5 bases, with 13 bases spanning the gap. CDR3 region: CATSEPAREETQYF. The CDR3 DNA follows: TGTGCCACCAGTGAACCTGCCAGGGAGGAGACCCAGTACTTC.

This clonotype has at least ten counts. V usage is TRBV9 and J usage is TRBJ1-1; D unresolved. Trimming cost V 0 bases and J 1 base, with 4 bases left between them. This CDR3 contains 13 residues. Germline lookup yields CDR1 SGDLS and CDR2 YYNGEE. This CDR3 reads CASSVARNTEAFF. In DNA, the CDR3 is TGTGCCAGCAGCGTAGCCAGGAACACTGAAGCTTTCTTT.

The chain joins TRBV6-2 or TRBV6-3 to TRBJ2-6; the match to TRBD1 covers 9 bases. The CDR3 totals 17 residues. Losses at the gene ends were 2 bases for V and 2 bases for J; bases not matched to a gene: 4. The V gene's germline CDR1 is MNHEY and CDR2 SVGEGT. Written as DNA, the CDR3 is TGTGCCAGCAGTTACCCTTACAGGGGGCCTGGGGCCAACGTCCTGACTTTC. Its translation: CASSYPYRGPGANVLTF.

The V and J genes are TRBV6-1 and TRBJ1-2; the D is unclear. The CDR3 has 13 amino acids. V was pared by 4 bases and J by 6 bases, with 12 bases between. The germline V gene has CDR1 MNHNS and CDR2 SASEGT. CDR3 nucleotide sequence: TGTGCCAGCAGTGTCCTCCCGGTCGATGGCTACACCTTC. This gives the protein CASSVLPVDGYTF.

This clonotype has at least ten counts. The chain combines TRBV7-3 with TRBJ1-1; D call uncertain. This CDR3 region has 12 residues. Trimming took 5 bases from V and 11 from J, leaving 15 bases between them. Looked up from germline, CDR1 is SGHTA and CDR2 is FQGTGA. The CDR3 here is CASSARTGDAFF. The DNA for the CDR3 is TGTGCCAGCAGCGCTAGGACCGGTGATGCTTTCTTT.

This clonotype was recorded many times. V gene TRBV7-9 combines with J gene TRBJ2-5, with 10 bases fitting TRBD2. V was clipped by 0 bases and J by 4 bases; unmatched bases: 5. This CDR3 contains 16 residues. Germline lookup yields CDR1 SEHNR and CDR2 FQNEAQ (reference sequence). The CDR3 DNA reads TGTGCCAGCAGCTTAGCGTCTAGCGGGGGTGGAGAGACCCAGTACTTC. Protein: CASSLASSGGGETQYF.

This clonotype has ten or more counts. V and J are TRBV29-1 and TRBJ2-3; 12 nucleotides match TRBD2. The CDR3 is 15 amino acids. With V trimmed by 2 bases and J by 8 bases, 8 bases remained unmatched. The germline gives CDR1 SQVTM, CDR2 ANQGSEA. The chain's CDR3 is CSVEHLAGGLGTQYF. The CDR3 DNA is TGCAGCGTTGAACATCTAGCGGGGGGGCTTGGTACGCAGTATTTT.

This clonotype was recorded many times. J is TRBJ1-2 and V is TRBV20-1; 7 bases fit TRBD1. Germline V gives CDR1 DFQATT, CDR2 SNEGSKA (reference sequence). Losses at the gene ends were 0 bases for V and 2 bases for J; bases not matched to a gene: 3. This CDR3 is built from 14 residues. The CDR3 DNA reads as TGCAGTGCTAGAGAACTGACAGGGAACTATGGCTACACCTTC. Its translation is CSARELTGNYGYTF.

This clonotype was counted ten times or more. This sequence joins TRBV7-3 and TRBJ2-1; D remains ambiguous. The CDR3 covers 12 residues. Trimming cost V 5 bases and J 13 bases, with 15 bases left between them. Germline CDR1 SGHTA, CDR2 FQGTGA. CDR3 sequence reads: CASSVSGSIQFF. CDR3 bases: TGTGCCAGCAGCGTATCAGGTTCAATACAGTTCTTC.

The J gene is TRBJ2-6, the V gene TRBV14; D is perhaps TRBD1 or TRBD2 (5 bases each). Trimming took off 4 bases at V and 4 bases at J, with 17 bases between the two ends. This CDR3 is 17 amino acids long. The germline V gene encodes CDR1 SGHDN and CDR2 FVKESK. CDR3 in amino acids: CASSRVLWGSGANVLTF. The CDR3 DNA follows: TGTGCCAGCAGCCGCGTGTTGTGGGGGAGCGGGGCCAACGTCCTGACTTTC.

This chain joins TRBV5-1 and TRBJ2-6, with D tentatively TRBD1 (6 bases). Trimming left V 5 bases short and J 0 bases short, with 24 bases between. CDR1 is SGHRS, CDR2 YFSETQ, per germline. This CDR3 has 20 amino acids. The CDR3 is CASRQGLGPPRHSGANVLTF. In DNA, the CDR3 is TGCGCCAGCAGACAGGGTCTTGGGCCCCCCCGCCACTCTGGGGCCAACGTCCTGACTTTC.

In its sample, this clonotype was seen a few times. The rearrangement joins TRBV5-5 to TRBJ2-5, with TRBD1 matching over 8 bases. J gave up 2 bases and V 1 base, and 4 bases lay outside the gene matches. The CDR3 consists of 15 residues. CDR1 is SGHKS and CDR2 is YYEKEE in the germline V gene (reference sequence). This chain's CDR3 is CASSLTDRGQETQYF. CDR3 nucleotide sequence: TGTGCCAGCAGCTTGACCGACAGGGGTCAAGAGACCCAGTACTTC.